These T cell receptor beta chains were read from a single sample in a study of spatial heterogeneity in lung cancer. TCRdb called the 5' RACE reads again in MiXCR, with one record for every CDR3 protein. The data show over 5,000 distinct CDR3 sequences, with 7.8% seen just once and 16% held by the top ten. The material was lung tumor tissue, obtained at surgery. All receptors derive from a female donor with early-stage non-small cell lung cancer. Each CDR3 is given with its conserved first and last residue. Fields, in order: clone size, J gene, V gene, CDR3 length, D gene, CDR3 DNA, CDR3 protein. The D gene is left open where the match is weak. Not every row has a clone size; where given, it reads once, few, many or a size class.

medium-sized TRBJ1-2 TRBV10-3 14 NA TGTGCCATCAGTGGGGAAGGTTGGACCTATGGCTACACCTTC CAISGEGWTYGYTF
many TRBJ2-5 TRBV9 15 TRBD1 TGTGCCAGCACCCTCAGGGACAGGGATTGGGAGACCCAGTACTTC CASTLRDRDWETQYF
many TRBJ2-7 TRBV7-2 15 NA TGTGCCAGCAGCCTGGTGGCGGGGGCCTCCTACGAGCAGTACTTC CASSLVAGASYEQYF
many TRBJ2-2 TRBV27 17 TRBD2 TGTGCCAGCAGTTTTGCCCTAGCGGGAGCGAACACCGGGGAGCTGTTTTTT CASSFALAGANTGELFF
medium-sized TRBJ2-1 TRBV7-9 17 NA TGTGCCAGCAGCTTAGAGGGGGTAGCAGGCTCCTACAATGAGCAGTTCTTC CASSLEGVAGSYNEQFF
many TRBJ1-5 TRBV5-5 15 NA TGTGCCAGCAGCTTGGGAACCCAGCGCAATCAGCCCCAGCATTTT CASSLGTQRNQPQHF
medium-sized TRBJ2-5 TRBV5-1 15 TRBD1 TGCGCCAGCAGCCGGACCGGGACAGAACAAGAGACCCAGTACTTC CASSRTGTEQETQYF
medium-sized TRBJ2-2 TRBV5-8 14 NA TGTGCCAGCAGGGCGGTAACGAACACCGGGGAGCTGTTTTTT CASRAVTNTGELFF
NA TRBJ2-1 TRBV5-4 13 NA TGTGCCAGCAGCCACAACCCCTACAATGAGCAGTTCTTC CASSHNPYNEQFF
medium-sized TRBJ1-5 TRBV7-6 14 NA TGTGCCAGCAGCCTACTCCCGGACCATCAGCCCCAGCATTTT CASSLLPDHQPQHF
many TRBJ2-3 TRBV20-1 13 NA TGCAGTGCTAGTGGGGTAGGGACAGATACGCAGTATTTT CSASGVGTDTQYF
many TRBJ1-2 TRBV10-3 14 NA TGTGCCATCAGTGAGGTCCAATATAACTATGGCTACACCTTC CAISEVQYNYGYTF
once TRBJ2-3 TRBV12-5 14 NA TGTGCTAGTGGCCGATGGACTGTAACAGATACGCAGTATTTT CASGRWTVTDTQYF
medium-sized TRBJ2-1 TRBV7-2 16 TRBD2 TGTGCCAGCAGCCCGGCCCGACTAGCGGGTAGCAATGAGCAGTTCTTC CASSPARLAGSNEQFF
medium-sized TRBJ1-5 TRBV6-2/TRBV6-3 15 TRBD1 TGTGCCAGCAGTTACCGGACAGGGAGCAATCAGCCCCAGCATTTT CASSYRTGSNQPQHF
medium-sized TRBJ1-5 TRBV7-2 13 NA TGTGCCAGCAGCCCTAAATCGGATCAGCCCCAGCATTTT CASSPKSDQPQHF
medium-sized TRBJ2-4 TRBV5-1 14 TRBD2 TGCGCCAGCAGCATTGGAGCGGGGGTGAACATTCAGTACTTC CASSIGAGVNIQYF
many TRBJ2-4 TRBV29-1 12 NA TGCAGCGTTGGGGGTTTAGGCCAAATTCAGTACTTC CSVGGLGQIQYF
large TRBJ1-2 TRBV7-2 14 NA TGTGCCAGCAGCCCGAGGCCCTCTTACTATGGCTACACCTTC CASSPRPSYYGYTF
many TRBJ1-2 TRBV20-1 11 TRBD1 TGCGGAACAGGGGGAGACTATGGCTACACCTTC CGTGGDYGYTF
many TRBJ1-1 TRBV12-3/TRBV12-4 15 TRBD1 TGTGCCAGCAGTTTGTCAGGGGGTGGGAACACTGAAGCTTTCTTT CASSLSGGGNTEAFF